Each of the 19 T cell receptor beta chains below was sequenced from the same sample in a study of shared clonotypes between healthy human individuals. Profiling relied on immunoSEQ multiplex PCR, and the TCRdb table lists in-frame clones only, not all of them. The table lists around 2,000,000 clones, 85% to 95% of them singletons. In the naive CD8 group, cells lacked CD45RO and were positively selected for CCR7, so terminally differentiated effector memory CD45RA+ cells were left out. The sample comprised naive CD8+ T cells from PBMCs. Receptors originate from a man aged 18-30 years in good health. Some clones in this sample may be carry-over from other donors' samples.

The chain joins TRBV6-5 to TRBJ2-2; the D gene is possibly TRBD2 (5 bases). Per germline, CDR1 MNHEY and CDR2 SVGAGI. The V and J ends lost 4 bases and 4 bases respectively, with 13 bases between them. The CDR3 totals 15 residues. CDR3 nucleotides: TGTGCCAGCAGTTTCCTGGGGAGCTCCACCGGGGAGCTGTTTTTT. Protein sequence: CASSFLGSSTGELFF.

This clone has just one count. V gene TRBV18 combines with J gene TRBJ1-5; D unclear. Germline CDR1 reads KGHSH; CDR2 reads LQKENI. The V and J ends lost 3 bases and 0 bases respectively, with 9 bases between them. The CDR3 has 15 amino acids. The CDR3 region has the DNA TGTGCCAGCTCACCGTCACGCAATAGCAATCAGCCCCAGCATTTT. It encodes CASSPSRNSNQPQHF.

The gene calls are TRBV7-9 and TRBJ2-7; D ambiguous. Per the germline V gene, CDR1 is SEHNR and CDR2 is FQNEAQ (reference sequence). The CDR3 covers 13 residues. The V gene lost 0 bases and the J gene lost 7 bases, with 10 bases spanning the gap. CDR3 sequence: CASSLASSPEQYF. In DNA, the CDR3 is TGTGCCAGCAGCTTAGCCTCTTCCCCAGAGCAGTACTTC. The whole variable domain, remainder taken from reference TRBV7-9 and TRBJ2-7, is DTGVSQNPRHKITKRGQNVTFRCDPISEHNRLYWYRQTLGQGPEFLTYFQNEAQLEKSRLLSDRFSAERPKGSFSTLEIQRTEQGDSAMYLCASSLASSPEQYFGPGTRLTVT.

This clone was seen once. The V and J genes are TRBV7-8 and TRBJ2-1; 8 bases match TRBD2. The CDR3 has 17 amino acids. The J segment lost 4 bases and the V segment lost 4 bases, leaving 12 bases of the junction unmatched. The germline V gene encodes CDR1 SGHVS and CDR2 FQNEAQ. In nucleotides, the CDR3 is TGTGCCAGCAGCTCGCACCTGGGACTAGAGATTTACAATGAGCAGTTCTTC. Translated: CASSSHLGLEIYNEQFF.

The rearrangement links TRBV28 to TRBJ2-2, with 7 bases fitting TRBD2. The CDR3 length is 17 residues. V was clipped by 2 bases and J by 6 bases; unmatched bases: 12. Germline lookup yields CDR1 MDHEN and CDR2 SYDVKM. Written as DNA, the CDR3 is TGTGCCAGCAGTTTAGGAGTCGAGAGCGGGACCCCCGGGGAGCTGTTTTTT. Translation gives CASSLGVESGTPGELFF.

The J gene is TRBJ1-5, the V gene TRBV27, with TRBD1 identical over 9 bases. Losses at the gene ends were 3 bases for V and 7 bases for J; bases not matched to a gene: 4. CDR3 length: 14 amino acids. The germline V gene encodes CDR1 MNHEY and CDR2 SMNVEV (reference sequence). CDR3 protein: CASSLDRGGQPQHF. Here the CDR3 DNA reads TGTGCCAGCAGTTTGGACAGGGGAGGACAGCCCCAGCATTTT.

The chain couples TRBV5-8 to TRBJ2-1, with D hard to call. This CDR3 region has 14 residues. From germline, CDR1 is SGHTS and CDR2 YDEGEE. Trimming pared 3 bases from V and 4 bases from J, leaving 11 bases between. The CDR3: CASSSEQRYNEQFF. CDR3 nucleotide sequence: TGTGCCAGCAGCTCGGAACAACGGTACAATGAGCAGTTCTTC.

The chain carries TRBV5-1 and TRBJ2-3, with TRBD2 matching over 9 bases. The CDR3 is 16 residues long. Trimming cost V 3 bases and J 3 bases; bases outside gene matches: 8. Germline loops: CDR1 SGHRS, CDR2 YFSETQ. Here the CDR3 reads CASSSYRLAETDTQYF. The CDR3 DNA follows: TGCGCCAGCAGCTCATACCGACTAGCGGAAACAGATACGCAGTATTTT.

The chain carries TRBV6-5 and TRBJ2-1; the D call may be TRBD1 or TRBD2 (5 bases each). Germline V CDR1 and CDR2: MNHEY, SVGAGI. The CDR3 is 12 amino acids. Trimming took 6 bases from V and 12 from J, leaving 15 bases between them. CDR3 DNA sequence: TGTGCCAGCAGCCAGATGGGGGATGCGCAGTTCTTC. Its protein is CASSQMGDAQFF.

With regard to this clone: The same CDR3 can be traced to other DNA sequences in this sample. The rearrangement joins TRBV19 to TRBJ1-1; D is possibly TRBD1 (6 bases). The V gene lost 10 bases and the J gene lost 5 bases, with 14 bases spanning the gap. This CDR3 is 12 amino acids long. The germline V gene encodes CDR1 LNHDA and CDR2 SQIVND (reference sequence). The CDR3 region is CATRGLGTEAFF. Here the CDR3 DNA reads TGTGCCACCAGGGGATTGGGGACTGAAGCTTTCTTT.

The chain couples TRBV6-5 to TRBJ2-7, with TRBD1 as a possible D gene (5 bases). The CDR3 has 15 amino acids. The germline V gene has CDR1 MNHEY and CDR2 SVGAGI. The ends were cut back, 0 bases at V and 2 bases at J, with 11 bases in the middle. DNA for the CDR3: TGTGCCAGCAGTTACTCGACGACAGCCACCTACGAGCAGTACTTC. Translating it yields CASSYSTTATYEQYF.

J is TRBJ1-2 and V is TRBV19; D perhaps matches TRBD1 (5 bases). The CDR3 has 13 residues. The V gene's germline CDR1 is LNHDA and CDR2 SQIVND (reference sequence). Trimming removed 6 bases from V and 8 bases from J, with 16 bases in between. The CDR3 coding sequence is TGTGCCAGTAGGTATGGGGGTGACGACGGCTACACCTTC. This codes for CASRYGGDDGYTF.

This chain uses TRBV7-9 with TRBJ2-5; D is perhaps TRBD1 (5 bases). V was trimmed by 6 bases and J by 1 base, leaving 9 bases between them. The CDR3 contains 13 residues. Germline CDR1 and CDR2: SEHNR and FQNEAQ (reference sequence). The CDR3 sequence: CASRTATQETQYF. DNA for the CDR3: TGTGCCAGCAGGACAGCTACCCAAGAGACCCAGTACTTC. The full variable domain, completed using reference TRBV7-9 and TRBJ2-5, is DTGVSQNPRHKITKRGQNVTFRCDPISEHNRLYWYRQTLGQGPEFLTYFQNEAQLEKSRLLSDRFSAERPKGSFSTLEIQRTEQGDSAMYLCASRTATQETQYFGPGTRLLVL.

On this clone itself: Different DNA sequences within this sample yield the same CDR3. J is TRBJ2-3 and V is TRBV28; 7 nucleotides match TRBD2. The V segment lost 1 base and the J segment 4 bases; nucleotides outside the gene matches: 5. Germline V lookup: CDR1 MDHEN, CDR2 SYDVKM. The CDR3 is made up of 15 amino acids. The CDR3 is CASSLLGGSADTQYF. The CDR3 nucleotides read TGTGCCAGCAGTTTATTGGGCGGGAGCGCAGATACGCAGTATTTT.

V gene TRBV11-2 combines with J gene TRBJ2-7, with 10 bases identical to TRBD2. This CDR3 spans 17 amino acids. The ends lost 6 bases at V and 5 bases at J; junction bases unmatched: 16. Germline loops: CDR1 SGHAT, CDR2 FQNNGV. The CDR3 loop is CASRGLGLAGARDEQYF. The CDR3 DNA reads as TGTGCCAGCAGGGGATTGGGGCTAGCGGGAGCAAGGGACGAGCAGTACTTC.

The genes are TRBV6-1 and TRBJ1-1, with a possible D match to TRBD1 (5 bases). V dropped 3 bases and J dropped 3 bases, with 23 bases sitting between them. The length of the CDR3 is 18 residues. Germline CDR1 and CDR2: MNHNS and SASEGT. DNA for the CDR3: TGTGCCAGCAGTGACATAGAACTTGAGAGGGGTTGGGACACTGAAGCTTTCTTT. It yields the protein CASSDIELERGWDTEAFF.

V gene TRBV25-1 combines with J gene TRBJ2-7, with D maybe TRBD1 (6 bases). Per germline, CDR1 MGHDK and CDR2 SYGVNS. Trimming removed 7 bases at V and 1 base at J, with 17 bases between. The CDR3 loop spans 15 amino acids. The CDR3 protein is CASTTGNWGSYEQYF. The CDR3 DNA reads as TGTGCCAGCACCACAGGGAACTGGGGGTCCTACGAGCAGTACTTC.

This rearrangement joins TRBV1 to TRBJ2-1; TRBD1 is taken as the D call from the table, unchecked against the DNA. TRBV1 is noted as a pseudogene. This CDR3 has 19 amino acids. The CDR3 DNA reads TGCACCAGCAGCCCAGGGACAGGGAGACTGAGCGGGAGCCGACGGGAGCAGTTCTTC. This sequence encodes CTSSPGTGRLSGSRREQFF.

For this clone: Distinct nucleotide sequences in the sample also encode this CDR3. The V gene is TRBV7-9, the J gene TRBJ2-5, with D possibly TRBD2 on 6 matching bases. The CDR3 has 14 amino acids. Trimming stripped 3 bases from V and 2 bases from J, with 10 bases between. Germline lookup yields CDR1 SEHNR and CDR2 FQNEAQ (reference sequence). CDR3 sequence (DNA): TGTGCCAGCAGCTTTAGCGGAAGTCAAGAGACCCAGTACTTC. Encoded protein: CASSFSGSQETQYF.